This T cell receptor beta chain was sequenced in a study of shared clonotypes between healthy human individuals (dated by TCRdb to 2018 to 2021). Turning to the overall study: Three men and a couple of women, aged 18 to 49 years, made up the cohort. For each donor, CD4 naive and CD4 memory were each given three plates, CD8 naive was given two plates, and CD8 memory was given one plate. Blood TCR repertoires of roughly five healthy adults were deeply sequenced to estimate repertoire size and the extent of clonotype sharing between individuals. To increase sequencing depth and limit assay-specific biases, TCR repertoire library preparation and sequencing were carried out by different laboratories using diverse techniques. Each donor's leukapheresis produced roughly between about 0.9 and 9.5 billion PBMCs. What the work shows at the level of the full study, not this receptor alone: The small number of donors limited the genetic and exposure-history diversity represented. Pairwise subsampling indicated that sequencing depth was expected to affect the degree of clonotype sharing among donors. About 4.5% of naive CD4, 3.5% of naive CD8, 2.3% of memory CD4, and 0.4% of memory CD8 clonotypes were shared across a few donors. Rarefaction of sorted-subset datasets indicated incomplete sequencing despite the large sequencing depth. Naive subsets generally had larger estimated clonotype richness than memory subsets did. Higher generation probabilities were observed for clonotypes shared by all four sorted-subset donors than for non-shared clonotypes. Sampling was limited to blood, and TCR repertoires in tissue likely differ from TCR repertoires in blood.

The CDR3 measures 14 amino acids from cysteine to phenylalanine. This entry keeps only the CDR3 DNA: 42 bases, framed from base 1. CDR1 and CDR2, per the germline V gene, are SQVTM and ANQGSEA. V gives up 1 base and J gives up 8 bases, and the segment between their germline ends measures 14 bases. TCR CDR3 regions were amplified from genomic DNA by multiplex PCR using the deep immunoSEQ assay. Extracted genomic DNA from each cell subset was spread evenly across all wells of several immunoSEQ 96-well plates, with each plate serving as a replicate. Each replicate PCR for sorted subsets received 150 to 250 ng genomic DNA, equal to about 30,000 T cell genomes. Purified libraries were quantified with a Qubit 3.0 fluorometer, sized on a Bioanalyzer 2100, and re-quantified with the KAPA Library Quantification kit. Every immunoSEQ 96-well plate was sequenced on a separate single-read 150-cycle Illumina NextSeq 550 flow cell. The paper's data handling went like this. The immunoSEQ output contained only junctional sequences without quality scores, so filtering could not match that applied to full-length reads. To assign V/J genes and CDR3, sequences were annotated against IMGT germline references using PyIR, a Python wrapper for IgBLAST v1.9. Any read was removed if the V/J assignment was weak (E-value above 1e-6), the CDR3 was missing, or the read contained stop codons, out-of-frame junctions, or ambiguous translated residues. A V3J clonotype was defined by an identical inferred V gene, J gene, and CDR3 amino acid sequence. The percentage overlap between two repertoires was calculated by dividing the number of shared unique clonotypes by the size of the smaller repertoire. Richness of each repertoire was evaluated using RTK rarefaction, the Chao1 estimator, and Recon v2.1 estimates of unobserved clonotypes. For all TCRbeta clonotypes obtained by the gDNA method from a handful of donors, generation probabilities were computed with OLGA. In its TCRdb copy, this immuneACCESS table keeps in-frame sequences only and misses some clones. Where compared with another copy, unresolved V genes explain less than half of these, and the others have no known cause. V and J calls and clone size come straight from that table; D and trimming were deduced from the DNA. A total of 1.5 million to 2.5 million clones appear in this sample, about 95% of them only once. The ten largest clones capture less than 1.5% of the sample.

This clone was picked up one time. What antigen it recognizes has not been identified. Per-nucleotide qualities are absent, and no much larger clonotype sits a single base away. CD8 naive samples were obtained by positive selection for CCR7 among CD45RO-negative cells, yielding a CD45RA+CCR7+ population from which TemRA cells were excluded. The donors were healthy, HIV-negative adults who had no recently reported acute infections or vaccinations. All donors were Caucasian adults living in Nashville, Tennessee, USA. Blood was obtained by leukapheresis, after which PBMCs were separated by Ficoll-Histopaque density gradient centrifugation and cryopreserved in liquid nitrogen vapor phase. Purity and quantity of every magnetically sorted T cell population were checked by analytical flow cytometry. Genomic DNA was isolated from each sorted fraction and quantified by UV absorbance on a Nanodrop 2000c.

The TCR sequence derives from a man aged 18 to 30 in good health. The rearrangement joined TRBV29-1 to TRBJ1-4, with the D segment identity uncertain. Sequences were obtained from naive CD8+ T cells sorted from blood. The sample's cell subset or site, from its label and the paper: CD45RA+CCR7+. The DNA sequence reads TGCAGCGTTGAAGTCCGGGGTCTAGGGGAAAAACTGTTTTTT. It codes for CSVEVRGLGEKLFF.